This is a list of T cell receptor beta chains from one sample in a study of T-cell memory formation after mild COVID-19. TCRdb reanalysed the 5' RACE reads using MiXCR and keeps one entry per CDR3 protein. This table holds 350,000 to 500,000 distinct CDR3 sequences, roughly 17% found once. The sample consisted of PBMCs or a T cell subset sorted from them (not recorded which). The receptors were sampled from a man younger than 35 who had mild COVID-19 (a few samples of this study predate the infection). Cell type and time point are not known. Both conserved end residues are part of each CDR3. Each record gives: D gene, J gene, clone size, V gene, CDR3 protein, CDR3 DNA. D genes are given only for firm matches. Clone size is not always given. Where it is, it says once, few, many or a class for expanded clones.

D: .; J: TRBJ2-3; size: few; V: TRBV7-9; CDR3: CASSIEGADTQYF; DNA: TGTGCCAGCAGCATCGAGGGCGCAGATACGCAGTATTTT
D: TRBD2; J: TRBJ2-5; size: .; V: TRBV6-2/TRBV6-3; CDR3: CASSYRRLAGGWQETQYF; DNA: TGTGCCAGCAGTTACCGCCGACTAGCGGGGGGGTGGCAAGAGACCCAGTACTTC
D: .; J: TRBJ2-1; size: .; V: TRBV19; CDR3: CASTSHYNEQFF; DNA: TGTGCCAGTACGAGCCACTACAATGAGCAGTTCTTC
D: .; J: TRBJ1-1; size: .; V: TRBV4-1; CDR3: CASSQDVDGLLAFF; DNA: TGCGCCAGCAGCCAAGACGTGGACGGTCTTTTGGCTTTCTTT
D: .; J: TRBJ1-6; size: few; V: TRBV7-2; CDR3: CASSLAPGRNSPLHF; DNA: TGTGCCAGCAGCTTAGCGCCGGGCCGGAATTCACCCCTCCACTTT
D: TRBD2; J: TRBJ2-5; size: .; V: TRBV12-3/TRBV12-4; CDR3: CASRGLDQETQYF; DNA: TGTGCCAGCAGGGGACTAGACCAAGAGACCCAGTACTTC
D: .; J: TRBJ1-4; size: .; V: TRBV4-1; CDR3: CASSLVQIVEKLFF; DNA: TGCGCCAGCAGCCTTGTACAGATCGTCGAAAAACTGTTTTTT
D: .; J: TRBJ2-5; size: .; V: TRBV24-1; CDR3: CATSDAQETQYF; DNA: TGTGCCACCAGTGATGCGCAAGAGACCCAGTACTTC
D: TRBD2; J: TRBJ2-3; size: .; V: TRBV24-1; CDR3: CATSVSGGAETDTQYF; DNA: TGTGCCACCAGTGTTAGCGGGGGGGCCGAGACAGATACGCAGTATTTT
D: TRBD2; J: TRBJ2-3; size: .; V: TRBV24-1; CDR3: CATSDLPVAGSTDTQYF; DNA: TGTGCCACCAGTGATTTGCCGGTAGCGGGGAGCACAGATACGCAGTATTTT
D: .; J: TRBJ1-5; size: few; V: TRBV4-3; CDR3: CASSQGRGSSPQHF; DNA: TGCGCCAGCAGCCAAGGGCGGGGGAGCTCGCCCCAGCATTTT
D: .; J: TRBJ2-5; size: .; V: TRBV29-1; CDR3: CSVGGAEPSRTQYF; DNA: TGCAGCGTTGGTGGGGCGGAACCAAGTCGCACCCAGTACTTC
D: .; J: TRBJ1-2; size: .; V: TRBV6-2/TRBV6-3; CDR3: CASSRDYNYGYTF; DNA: TGTGCCAGCAGTCGGGATTACAACTATGGCTACACCTTC
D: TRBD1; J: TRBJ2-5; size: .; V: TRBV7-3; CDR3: CASSLGWTGGEETQYF; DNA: TGTGCCAGCAGCTTAGGGTGGACAGGGGGTGAGGAGACCCAGTACTTC
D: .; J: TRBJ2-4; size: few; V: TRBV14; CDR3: CASSHGGLKFSGNIQYF; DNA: TGTGCCAGCAGCCATGGGGGGCTGAAGTTCTCAGGAAACATTCAGTACTTC
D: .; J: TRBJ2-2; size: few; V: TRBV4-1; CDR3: CASSQARQAGELFF; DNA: TGCGCCAGCAGCCAGGCTAGACAGGCCGGGGAGCTGTTTTTT